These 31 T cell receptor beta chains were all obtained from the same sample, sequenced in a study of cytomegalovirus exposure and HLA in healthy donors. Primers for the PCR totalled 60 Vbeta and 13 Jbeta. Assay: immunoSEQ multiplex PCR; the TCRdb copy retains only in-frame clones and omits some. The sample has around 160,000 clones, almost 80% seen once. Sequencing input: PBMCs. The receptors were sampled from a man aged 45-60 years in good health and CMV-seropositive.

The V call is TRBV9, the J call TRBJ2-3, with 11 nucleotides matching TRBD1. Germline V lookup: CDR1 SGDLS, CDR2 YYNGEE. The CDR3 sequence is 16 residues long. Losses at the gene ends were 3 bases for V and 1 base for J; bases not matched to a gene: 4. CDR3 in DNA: TGTGCCAGCAGCGCCCGGACAGGGGGCCGCACAGATACGCAGTATTTT. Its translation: CASSARTGGRTDTQYF.

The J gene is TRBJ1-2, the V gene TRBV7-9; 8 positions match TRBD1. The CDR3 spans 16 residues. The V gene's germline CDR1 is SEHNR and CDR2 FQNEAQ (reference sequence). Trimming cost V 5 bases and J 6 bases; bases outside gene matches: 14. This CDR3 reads CASSIDPRGTGDGYTF. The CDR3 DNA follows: TGTGCCAGCAGCATAGATCCGAGGGGGACAGGTGATGGCTACACCTTC.

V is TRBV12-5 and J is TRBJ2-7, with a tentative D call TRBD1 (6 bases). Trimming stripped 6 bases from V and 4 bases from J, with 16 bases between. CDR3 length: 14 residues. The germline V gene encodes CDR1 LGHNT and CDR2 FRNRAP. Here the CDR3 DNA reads TGTGCTAGTGGCTCAGACAGGACCCTTTACGAGCAGTACGTC. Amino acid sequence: CASGSDRTLYEQYV.

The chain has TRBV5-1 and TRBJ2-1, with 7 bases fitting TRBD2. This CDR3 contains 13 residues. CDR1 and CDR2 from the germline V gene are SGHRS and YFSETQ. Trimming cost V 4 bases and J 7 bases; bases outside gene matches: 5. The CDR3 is CASSKAGENEQFF. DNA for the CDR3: TGCGCCAGCAGCAAGGCGGGGGAGAATGAGCAGTTCTTC.

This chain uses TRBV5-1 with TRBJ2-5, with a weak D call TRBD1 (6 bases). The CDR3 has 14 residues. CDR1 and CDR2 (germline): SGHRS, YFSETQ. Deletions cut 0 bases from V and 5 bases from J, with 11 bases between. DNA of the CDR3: TGCGCCAGCAGCTTGGAAGGGGGTACGGAGACCCAGTACTTC. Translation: CASSLEGGTETQYF. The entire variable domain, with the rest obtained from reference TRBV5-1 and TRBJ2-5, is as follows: KAGVTQTPRYLIKTRGQQVTLSCSPISGHRSVSWYQQTPGQGLQFLFEYFSETQRNKGNFPGRFSGRQFSNSRSEMNVSTLELGDSALYLCASSLEGGTETQYFGPGTRLLVL.

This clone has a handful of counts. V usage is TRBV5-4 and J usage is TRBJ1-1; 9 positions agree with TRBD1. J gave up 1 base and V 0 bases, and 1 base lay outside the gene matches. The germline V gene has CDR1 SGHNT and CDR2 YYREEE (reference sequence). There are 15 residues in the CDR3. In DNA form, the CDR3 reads TGTGCCAGCAGCTTGGAGGACAGGGGGAACACTGAAGCTTTCTTT. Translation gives CASSLEDRGNTEAFF.

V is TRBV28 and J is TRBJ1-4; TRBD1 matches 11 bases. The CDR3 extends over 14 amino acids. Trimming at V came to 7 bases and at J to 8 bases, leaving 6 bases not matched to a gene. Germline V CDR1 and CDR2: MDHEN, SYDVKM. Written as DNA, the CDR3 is TGTGCCAGCAACCTTGGACAGGGGGCGGAAAAACTGTTTTTT. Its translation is CASNLGQGAEKLFF.

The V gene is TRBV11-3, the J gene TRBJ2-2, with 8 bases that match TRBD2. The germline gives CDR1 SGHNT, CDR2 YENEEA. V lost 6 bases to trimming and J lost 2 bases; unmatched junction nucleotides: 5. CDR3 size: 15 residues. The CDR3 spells CASSPSGPNTGELFF. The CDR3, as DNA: TGTGCCAGCAGTCCTAGCGGGCCAAACACCGGGGAGCTGTTTTTT.

The CDR3 sequence is CASSTRLAGGQYTGELFF. CDR3 bases: TGTGCCAGTAGTACTCGACTAGCGGGGGGGCAGTACACCGGGGAGCTGTTTTTT. The chain uses TRBV19 and TRBJ2-2, with 14 bases aligning to TRBD2. CDR3 length: 18 amino acids. V shed 4 bases and J 3 bases; nucleotides not matched to a gene: 7. From germline, CDR1 is LNHDA and CDR2 SQIVND (reference sequence).

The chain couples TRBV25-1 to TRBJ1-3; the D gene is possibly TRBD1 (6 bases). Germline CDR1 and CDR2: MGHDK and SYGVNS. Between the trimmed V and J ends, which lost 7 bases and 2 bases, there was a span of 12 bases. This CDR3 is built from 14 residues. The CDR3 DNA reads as TGTGCCAGCACCGAACAGGGTACTGGAAACACCATATATTTT. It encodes CASTEQGTGNTIYF.

The CDR3 here is CASSQGQSRLYTEAFF. The CDR3 DNA is TGTGCCAGCAGCCAGGGACAGTCGCGTCTATACACTGAAGCTTTCTTT. The V and J genes are TRBV4-2 and TRBJ1-1; the match to TRBD1 covers 7 bases. CDR3 length equals 16 residues. Trimming removed 3 bases from V and 3 bases from J; junction bases left unmatched: 10. Germline V gene data show CDR1 as LGHNA and CDR2 as YNFKEQ.

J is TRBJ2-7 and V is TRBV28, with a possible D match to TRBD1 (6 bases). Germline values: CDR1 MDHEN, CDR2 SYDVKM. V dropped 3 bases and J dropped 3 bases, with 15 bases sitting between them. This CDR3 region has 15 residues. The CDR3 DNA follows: TGTGCCAGCAGTTTCACCTTGACAGGAATCTACGAGCAGTACGTC. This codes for CASSFTLTGIYEQYV.

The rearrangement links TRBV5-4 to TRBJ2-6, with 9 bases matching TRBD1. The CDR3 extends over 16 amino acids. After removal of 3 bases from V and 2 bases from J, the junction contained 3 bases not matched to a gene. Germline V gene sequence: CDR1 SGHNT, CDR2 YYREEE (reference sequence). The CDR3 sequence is CASSSRTGAGANVLTF. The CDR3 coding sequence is TGTGCCAGCAGCTCCCGGACAGGGGCTGGGGCCAACGTCCTGACTTTC. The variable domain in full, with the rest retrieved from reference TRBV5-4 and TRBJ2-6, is ETGVTQSPTHLIKTRGQQVTLRCSSQSGHNTVSWYQQALGQGPQFIFQYYREEENGRGNFPPRFSGLQFPNYSSELNVNALELDDSALYLCASSSRTGAGANVLTFGAGSRLTVL.

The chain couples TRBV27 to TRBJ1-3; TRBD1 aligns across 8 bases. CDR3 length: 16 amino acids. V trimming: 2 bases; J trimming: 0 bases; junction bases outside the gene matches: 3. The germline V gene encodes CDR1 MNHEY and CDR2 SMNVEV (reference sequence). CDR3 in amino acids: CASSLTGGISGNTIYF. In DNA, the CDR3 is TGTGCCAGCAGTTTAACAGGGGGTATCTCTGGAAACACCATATATTTT.

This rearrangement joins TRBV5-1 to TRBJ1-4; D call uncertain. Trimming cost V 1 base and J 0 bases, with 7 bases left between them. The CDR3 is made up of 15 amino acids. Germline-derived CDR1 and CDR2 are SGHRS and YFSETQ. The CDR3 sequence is CASSLQAATNEKLFF. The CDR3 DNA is TGCGCCAGCAGCTTGCAAGCCGCAACTAATGAAAAACTGTTTTTT.

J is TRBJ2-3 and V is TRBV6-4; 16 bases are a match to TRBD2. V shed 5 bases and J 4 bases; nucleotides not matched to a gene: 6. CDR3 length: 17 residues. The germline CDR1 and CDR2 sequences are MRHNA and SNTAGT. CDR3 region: CASSPGTSGGAADTQYF. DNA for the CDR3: TGTGCCAGCAGTCCCGGGACTAGCGGGGGGGCCGCAGATACGCAGTATTTT.

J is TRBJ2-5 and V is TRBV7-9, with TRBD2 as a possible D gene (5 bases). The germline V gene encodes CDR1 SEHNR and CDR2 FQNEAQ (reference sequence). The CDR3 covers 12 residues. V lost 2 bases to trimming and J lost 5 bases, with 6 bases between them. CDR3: CASSLWEETQYF. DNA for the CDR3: TGTGCCAGCAGCTTATGGGAGGAGACCCAGTACTTC.

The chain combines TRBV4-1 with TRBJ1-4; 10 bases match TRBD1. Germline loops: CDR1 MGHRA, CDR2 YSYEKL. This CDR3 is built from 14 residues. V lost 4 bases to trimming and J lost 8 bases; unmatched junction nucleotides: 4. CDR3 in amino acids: CASSLRDRGEKLFF. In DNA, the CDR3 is TGCGCCAGCAGCCTCCGGGACAGGGGAGAAAAACTGTTTTTT.

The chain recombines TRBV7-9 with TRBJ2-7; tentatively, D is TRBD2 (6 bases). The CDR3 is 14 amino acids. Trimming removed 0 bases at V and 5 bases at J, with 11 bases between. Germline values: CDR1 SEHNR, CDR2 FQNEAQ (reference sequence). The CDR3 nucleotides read TGTGCCAGCAGCTTAGCCTCGACGGGGGACGAGCAGTACTTC. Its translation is CASSLASTGDEQYF.

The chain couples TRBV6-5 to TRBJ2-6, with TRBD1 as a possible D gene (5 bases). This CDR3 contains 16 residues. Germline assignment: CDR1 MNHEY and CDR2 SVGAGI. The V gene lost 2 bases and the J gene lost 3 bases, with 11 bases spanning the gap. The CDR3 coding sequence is TGTGCCAGCAGTTACCCCAGGGTTAATGGGGCCAACGTCCTGACTTTC. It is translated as CASSYPRVNGANVLTF.

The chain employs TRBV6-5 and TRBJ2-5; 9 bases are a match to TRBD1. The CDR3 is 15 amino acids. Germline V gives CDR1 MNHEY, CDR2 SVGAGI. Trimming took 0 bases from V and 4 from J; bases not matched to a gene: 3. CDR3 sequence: CASSYSMDRGETQYF. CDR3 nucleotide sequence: TGTGCCAGCAGTTACTCGATGGACAGGGGAGAGACCCAGTACTTC.

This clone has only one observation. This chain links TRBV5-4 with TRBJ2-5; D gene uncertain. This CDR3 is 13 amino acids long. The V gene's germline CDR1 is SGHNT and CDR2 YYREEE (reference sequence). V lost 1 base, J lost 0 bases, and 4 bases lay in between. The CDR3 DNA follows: TGTGCCAGCAGCTTGTATAACCAAGAGACCCAGTACTTC. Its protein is CASSLYNQETQYF. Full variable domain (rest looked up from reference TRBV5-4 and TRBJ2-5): ETGVTQSPTHLIKTRGQQVTLRCSSQSGHNTVSWYQQALGQGPQFIFQYYREEENGRGNFPPRFSGLQFPNYSSELNVNALELDDSALYLCASSLYNQETQYFGPGTRLLVL.

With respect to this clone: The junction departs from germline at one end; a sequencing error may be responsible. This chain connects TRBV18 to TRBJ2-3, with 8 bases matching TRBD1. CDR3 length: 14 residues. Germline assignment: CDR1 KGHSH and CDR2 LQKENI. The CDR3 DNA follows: TGTGCCAGCTCAGCCGACAGGGGCGCAGATGCGCAGTATTTT. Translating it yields CASSADRGADAQYF.

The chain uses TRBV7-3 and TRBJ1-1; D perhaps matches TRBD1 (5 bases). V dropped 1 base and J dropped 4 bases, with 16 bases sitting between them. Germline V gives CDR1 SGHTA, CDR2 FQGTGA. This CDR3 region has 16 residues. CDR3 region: CASSLRGLGQGTEAFF. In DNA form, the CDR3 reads TGTGCCAGCAGCTTAAGGGGTTTAGGGCAGGGCACTGAAGCTTTCTTT.

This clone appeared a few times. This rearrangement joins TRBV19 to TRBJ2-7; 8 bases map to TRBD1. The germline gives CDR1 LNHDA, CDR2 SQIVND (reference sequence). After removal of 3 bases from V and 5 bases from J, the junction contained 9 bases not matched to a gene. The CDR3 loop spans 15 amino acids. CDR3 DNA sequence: TGTGCCAGTAGTATGTTCGCCAGGGGGCAGGACGAGCAGTACTTC. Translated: CASSMFARGQDEQYF.

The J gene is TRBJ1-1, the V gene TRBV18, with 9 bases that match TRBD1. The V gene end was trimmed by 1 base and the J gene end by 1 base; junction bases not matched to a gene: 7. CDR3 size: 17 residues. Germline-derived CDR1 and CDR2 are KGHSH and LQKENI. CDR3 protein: CASSPRDLTGGNTEAFF. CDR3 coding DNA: TGTGCCAGCTCACCACGGGACCTGACAGGGGGGAACACTGAAGCTTTCTTT.

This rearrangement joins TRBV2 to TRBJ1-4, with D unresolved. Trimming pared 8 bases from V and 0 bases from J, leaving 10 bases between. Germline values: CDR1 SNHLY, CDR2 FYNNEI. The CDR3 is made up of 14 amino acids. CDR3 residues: CASREGSTNEKLFF. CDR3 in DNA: TGTGCCAGCCGAGAGGGTTCAACTAATGAAAAACTGTTTTTT.

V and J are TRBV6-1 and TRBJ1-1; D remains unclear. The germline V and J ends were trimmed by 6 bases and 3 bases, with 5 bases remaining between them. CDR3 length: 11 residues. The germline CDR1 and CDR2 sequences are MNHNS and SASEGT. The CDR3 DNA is TGTGCCAGCAGGAGAGACACTGAAGCTTTCTTT. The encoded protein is CASRRDTEAFF.

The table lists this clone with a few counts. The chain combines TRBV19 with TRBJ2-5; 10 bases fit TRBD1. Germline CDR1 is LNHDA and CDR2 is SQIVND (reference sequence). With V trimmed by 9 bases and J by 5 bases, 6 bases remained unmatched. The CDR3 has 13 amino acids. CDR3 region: CASVKGQGETQYF. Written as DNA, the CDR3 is TGTGCCAGCGTAAAGGGACAGGGGGAGACCCAGTACTTC.

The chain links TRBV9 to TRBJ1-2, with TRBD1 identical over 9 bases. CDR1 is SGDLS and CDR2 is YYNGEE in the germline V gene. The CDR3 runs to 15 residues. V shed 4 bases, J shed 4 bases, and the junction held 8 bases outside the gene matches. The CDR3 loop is CASSPTGGHPYGYTF. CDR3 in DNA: TGTGCCAGCAGCCCAACAGGGGGCCACCCCTATGGCTACACCTTC.

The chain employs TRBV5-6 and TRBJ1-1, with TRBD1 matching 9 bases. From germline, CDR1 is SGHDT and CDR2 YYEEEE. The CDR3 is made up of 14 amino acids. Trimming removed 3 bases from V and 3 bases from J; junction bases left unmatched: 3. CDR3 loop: CASSYGTGYTEAFF. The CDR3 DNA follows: TGTGCCAGCAGCTACGGGACAGGGTACACTGAAGCTTTCTTT.